The 5 T cell receptor beta chains presented below share a single source sample, sequenced in a study of early T cells in non-severe SARS-CoV-2 infection. TCRdb used MiXCR to reprocess the 5' RACE reads, holding one entry per CDR3 protein. The data contain approximately 37,000 distinct CDR3 sequences, 5.4% of them singletons. Sequencing used whole blood, obtained at baseline. The source of these receptors is an adult who was a healthcare worker with PCR-confirmed SARS-CoV-2 infection or an uninfected control (not recorded which).

This clonotype was recorded at least ten times. This chain uses TRBV4-1 with TRBJ2-1; D is uncertain. Between the trimmed V and J ends, which lost 2 bases and 4 bases, there was a span of 9 bases. The CDR3 extends over 14 amino acids. Per the germline V gene, CDR1 is MGHRA and CDR2 is YSYEKL. This chain's CDR3 is CASSQRHTYNEQFF. The CDR3 bases are TGCGCCAGCAGCCAAAGGCATACTTACAATGAGCAGTTCTTC.

This clonotype is classed as medium-sized. V and J are TRBV11-3 and TRBJ1-1; D not certain. V lost 6 bases and J 1 base, leaving 27 bases between the germline ends. CDR3 length: 19 residues. CDR1 is SGHNT, CDR2 YENEEA, per germline. The CDR3 region is CASSFQTMVVGFPNTEAFF. Written as DNA, the CDR3 is TGTGCCAGCAGTTTCCAGACCATGGTGGTAGGTTTCCCGAACACTGAAGCTTTCTTT.

This clonotype was recorded a few times. This chain uses TRBV28 with TRBJ2-5, with D possibly being TRBD2 (6 bases). V was trimmed by 6 bases and J by 4 bases, leaving 18 bases between them. Looked up from germline, CDR1 is MDHEN and CDR2 is SYDVKM. The CDR3 covers 15 residues. The CDR3: CASSRIAEAGETQYF. The CDR3, as DNA: TGTGCCAGCAGCCGGATAGCGGAAGCGGGAGAGACCCAGTACTTC. The entire variable domain, with the rest obtained from reference TRBV28 and TRBJ2-5, is as follows: DVKVTQSSRYLVKRTGEKVFLECVQDMDHENMFWYRQDPGLGLRLIYFSYDVKMKEKGDIPEGYSVSREKKERFSLILESASTNQTSMYLCASSRIAEAGETQYFGPGTRLLVL.

This clonotype was recorded at least ten times. This rearrangement joins TRBV7-3 to TRBJ2-2; 13 nucleotides align to TRBD2. There are 16 residues in the CDR3. Looked up from germline, CDR1 is SGHTA and CDR2 is FQGTGA. J gave up 7 bases and V 3 bases, and 5 bases lay outside the gene matches. Here the CDR3 DNA reads TGTGCCAGCAGCTTTGGACTAGCGGGAGAGGACGGGGAGCTGTTTTTT. It encodes CASSFGLAGEDGELFF.

The chain has TRBV7-8 and TRBJ2-7; perhaps TRBD1 as D (6 bases). V was clipped by 0 bases and J by 0 bases, with 12 bases between them. CDR3 length: 16 amino acids. Germline lookup yields CDR1 SGHVS and CDR2 FQNEAQ. The CDR3 DNA reads as TGTGCCAGCAGCTTAGCGATAGGCAGGGGCTCCTACGAGCAGTACGTC. Residues: CASSLAIGRGSYEQYV.